This is a list of T cell receptor beta chains from one sample in a study of human T cells and chemical hapten exposure. MiXCR, applied by TCRdb to the RACE reads, yields one record per CDR3 protein. The table has 270,000 or so distinct CDR3 sequences, just under 8% seen once. The sample consisted of whole blood, taken in connection with sensitization to the hapten diphenylcyclopropenone (DPC). The source is a man aged 18 to 30 with alopecia areata. Some clones in this sample may be carry-over from other donors' samples. Each CDR3 is given with its conserved first and last residue. D genes are given only for firm matches. Rows may omit the clone size; those that give it use once, few, many or a size class.

j_call	v_call	clone_size	d_call	cdr3_nt	cdr3_aa
TRBJ2-2	TRBV20-1	few	TRBD2	TGCAGTGCTGGCCCGGGACTAGCGGAAATGTATACCGGGGAGCTGTTTTTT	CSAGPGLAEMYTGELFF
TRBJ2-4	TRBV7-2	-	-	TGTGCCAGCAGCTTAAGTGGCTACATTCAGTACTTC	CASSLSGYIQYF
TRBJ1-6	TRBV7-2	few	-	TGTGCCAGCAGCTGGGCAGGGAATTCACCCCTCCACTTT	CASSWAGNSPLHF
TRBJ2-7	TRBV7-2	few	-	TGTGCCAGCAGTCCCCTGGGGGGCGAGCAGTACTTC	CASSPLGGEQYF
TRBJ1-5	TRBV5-1	few	TRBD1	TGCGCCAGCAGCTTGGCCGGGACAGGGGGACCATTTTGCAGCAATCAGCCCCAGCATTTT	CASSLAGTGGPFCSNQPQHF
TRBJ2-5	TRBV7-2	-	TRBD2	TGTGCCAGCAGCCCGCGGGGGGAGTACCAAGAGACCCAGTACTTC	CASSPRGEYQETQYF
TRBJ2-3	TRBV24-1	few	-	TGTGCCACCAGTGAGCCCGACAGGTATGCCACAGATACGCAGTATTTT	CATSEPDRYATDTQYF
TRBJ1-2	TRBV20-1	many	-	TGCAGTGCGAAAGGGGATTCCAGCGTATATGGCTACACCTTC	CSAKGDSSVYGYTF
TRBJ2-7	TRBV6-2/TRBV6-3	-	-	TGTGCCAGCACCAAGGCACCCGAGCAGTACTTC	CASTKAPEQYF
TRBJ1-5	TRBV27	-	-	TGTGCCAGCAGTCTAGGCGCCTTTCAGCCCCAGCATTTT	CASSLGAFQPQHF
TRBJ2-2	TRBV20-1	few	TRBD1	TGCAGTGCTATTTCAGGGGGCACCGGGGAGCTGTTTTTT	CSAISGGTGELFF
TRBJ2-4	TRBV7-9	-	TRBD1	TGTGCCAGCAGTTCCAAGACAGGGGGAGAAAACATTCAGTACTTC	CASSSKTGGENIQYF
TRBJ2-3	TRBV20-1	-	TRBD1	TGCAGTGCGCCGGGACAGGGGTTAGATACGCAGTATTTT	CSAPGQGLDTQYF
TRBJ2-3	TRBV7-2	-	-	TGTGCCAGCAGCTTACAGGAGCGAGATACGCAGTATTTT	CASSLQERDTQYF
TRBJ2-2	TRBV28	-	TRBD1	TGTGCCAGCAGTTGGACAGGGATTAGGGGCGGGGAGCTGTTTTTT	CASSWTGIRGGELFF
TRBJ2-1	TRBV24-1	many	TRBD2	TGTGCCACCAGTGATTTCTCAGCGGGGCCGTACAATGAGCAGTTCTTC	CATSDFSAGPYNEQFF
TRBJ1-4	TRBV10-3	many	-	TGTGCCACTGGATCGGATCAGGGGAATGAAAAACTGTTTTTT	CATGSDQGNEKLFF
TRBJ2-2	TRBV27	-	TRBD1	TGTGCCAGCAGTACCCCAGTGGGACAGGGGGCGATCGGGGAGCTGTTTTTT	CASSTPVGQGAIGELFF
TRBJ1-6	TRBV18	-	-	TGTGCCAGCTCACCATGGGCGTCTAATTCACCCCTCCACTTT	CASSPWASNSPLHF
TRBJ2-7	TRBV5-1	-	TRBD2	TGCGCCAGCAGCGCCCGGGGAGGGCCCTACGAGCAGTACTTC	CASSARGGPYEQYF
TRBJ1-2	TRBV5-5	many	-	TGTGCCAGCAGCTTGGAAACCCTTTCGGTGGGCTATGGCTACACCTTC	CASSLETLSVGYGYTF
TRBJ1-2	TRBV6-5	many	-	TGTGCCAGCAGTTACTCGGTGACAGTGTCCTACACCTTC	CASSYSVTVSYTF